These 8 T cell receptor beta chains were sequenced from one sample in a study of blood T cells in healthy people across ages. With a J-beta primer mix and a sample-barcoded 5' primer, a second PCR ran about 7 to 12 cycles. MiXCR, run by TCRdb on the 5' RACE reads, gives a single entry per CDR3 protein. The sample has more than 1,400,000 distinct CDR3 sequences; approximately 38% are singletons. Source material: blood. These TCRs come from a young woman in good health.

Here the CDR3 reads CSAYPGTSGKETQYF. CDR3 DNA sequence: TGCAGTGCTTATCCCGGGACTAGCGGGAAAGAGACCCAGTACTTC. The V call is TRBV20-1, the J call TRBJ2-5; 13 bases map to TRBD2. V dropped 5 bases and J dropped 3; count of bases not matched to a gene: 6. The CDR3 has 15 amino acids. Germline V gene sequence: CDR1 DFQATT, CDR2 SNEGSKA (reference sequence).

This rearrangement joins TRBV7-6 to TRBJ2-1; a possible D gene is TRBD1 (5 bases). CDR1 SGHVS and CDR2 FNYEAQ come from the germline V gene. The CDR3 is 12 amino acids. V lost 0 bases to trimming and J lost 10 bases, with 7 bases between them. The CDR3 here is CASSLAGLEQFF. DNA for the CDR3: TGTGCCAGCAGCTTAGCGGGGCTCGAGCAGTTCTTC.

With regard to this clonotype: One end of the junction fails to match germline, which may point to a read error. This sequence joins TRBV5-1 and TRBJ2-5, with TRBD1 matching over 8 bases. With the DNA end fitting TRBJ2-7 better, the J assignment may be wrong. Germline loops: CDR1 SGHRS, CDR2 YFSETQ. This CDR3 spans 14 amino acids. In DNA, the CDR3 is TGTGCCAGCAGTCCAGGACAGGGTCGCGACGAGCAGTACTTC. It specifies CASSPGQGRDEQYF.

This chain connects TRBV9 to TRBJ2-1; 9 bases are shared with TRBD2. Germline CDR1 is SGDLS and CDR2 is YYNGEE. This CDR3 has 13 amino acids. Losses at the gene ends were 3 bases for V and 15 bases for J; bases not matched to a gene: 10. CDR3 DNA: TGTGCCAGCAGCGCTTTTTCCGGGACTAGCCGGTTCTTC. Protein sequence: CASSAFSGTSRFF. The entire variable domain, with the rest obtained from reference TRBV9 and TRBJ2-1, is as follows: DSGVTQTPKHLITATGQRVTLRCSPRSGDLSVYWYQQSLDQGLQFLIQYYNGEERAKGNILERFSAQQFPDLHSELNLSSLELGDSALYFCASSAFSGTSRFFGPGTRLTVL.

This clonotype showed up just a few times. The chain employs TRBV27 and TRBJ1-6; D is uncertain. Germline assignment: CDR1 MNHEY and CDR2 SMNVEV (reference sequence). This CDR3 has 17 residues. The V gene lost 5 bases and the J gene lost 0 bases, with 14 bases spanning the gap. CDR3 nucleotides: TGTGCCAGCAGTCCAGAGCCTATTAGCTCCTATAATTCACCCCTCCACTTT. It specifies CASSPEPISSYNSPLHF.

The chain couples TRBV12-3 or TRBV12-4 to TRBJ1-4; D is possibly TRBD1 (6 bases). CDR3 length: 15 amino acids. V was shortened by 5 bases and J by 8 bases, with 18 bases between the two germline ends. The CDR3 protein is CASSPTTGSREKLFF. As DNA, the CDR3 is TGTGCCAGCAGTCCTACGACAGGATCGAGGGAAAAACTGTTTTTT.

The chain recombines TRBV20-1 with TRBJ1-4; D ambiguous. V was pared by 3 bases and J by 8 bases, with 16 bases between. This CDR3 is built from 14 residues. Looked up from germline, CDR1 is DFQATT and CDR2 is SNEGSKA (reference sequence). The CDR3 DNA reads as TGCAGTGCTAGTGCCGGGGAGGAATCGGAAAAACTGTTTTTT. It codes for CSASAGEESEKLFF.

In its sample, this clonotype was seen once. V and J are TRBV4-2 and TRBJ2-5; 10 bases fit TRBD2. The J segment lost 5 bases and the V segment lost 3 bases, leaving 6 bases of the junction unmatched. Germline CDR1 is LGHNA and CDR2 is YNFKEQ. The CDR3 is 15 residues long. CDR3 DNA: TGTGCCAGCAGCCAGCTAGCGGGGGTCGCCGAGACCCAGTACTTC. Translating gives CASSQLAGVAETQYF.